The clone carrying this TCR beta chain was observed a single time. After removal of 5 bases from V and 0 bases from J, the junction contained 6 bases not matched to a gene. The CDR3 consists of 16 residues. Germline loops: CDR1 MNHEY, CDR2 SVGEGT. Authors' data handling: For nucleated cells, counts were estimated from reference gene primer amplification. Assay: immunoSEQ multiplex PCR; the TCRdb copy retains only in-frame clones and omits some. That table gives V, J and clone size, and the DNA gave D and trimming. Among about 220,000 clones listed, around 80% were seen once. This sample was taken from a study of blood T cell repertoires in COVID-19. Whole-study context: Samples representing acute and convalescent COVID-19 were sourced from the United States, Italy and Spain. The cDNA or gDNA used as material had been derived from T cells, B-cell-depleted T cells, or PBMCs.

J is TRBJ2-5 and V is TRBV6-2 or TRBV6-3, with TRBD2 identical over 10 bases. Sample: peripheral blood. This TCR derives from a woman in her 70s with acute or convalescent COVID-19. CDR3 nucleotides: TGTGCCAGCAGTCCCGGGACTAGCGCGTACCAAGAGACCCAGTACTTC. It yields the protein CASSPGTSAYQETQYF.